This TCR beta chain was profiled in a study of blood T cell repertoires in COVID-19. Study context: Sources were T cells, B-cell-depleted T cells, or PBMCs; the material itself was cDNA or gDNA.

As originally analysed: Estimation of nucleated cell counts was performed using reference gene primer amplification. Sequencing used immunoSEQ multiplex PCR; TCRdb keeps in-frame clones, though not all of them. V and J calls and clone size are given by that table; D and trimming were obtained from the DNA. The sample includes under 500,000 clones, roughly 91% of them seen just once. The CDR3 extends over 13 amino acids. CDR1 and CDR2 (germline): MNHNY, SVGAGI (reference sequence). The V end was cut by 5 bases, the J end by 4 bases, with 11 bases between. The chain joins TRBV6-6 to TRBJ1-1, with D perhaps matching TRBD1 (5 bases). This TCR derives from a woman aged 25 to 45 with acute or convalescent COVID-19. The sample was peripheral blood. CDR3 sequence: CASSRRQFTEAFF. The DNA of the CDR3 is TGTGCCAGCAGTAGAAGACAGTTCACTGAAGCTTTCTTT.